This T cell receptor (beta chain) emerged from a study of identical twins. This clonotype appeared a few times. Its matching antigen is unknown. A universal primer binding site was introduced by template switching. The final cDNA contained unique molecular identifiers. TCRdb re-called the 5' RACE reads through MiXCR, storing one row per CDR3 protein. This table has 400,000 to 500,000 distinct CDR3 sequences, more than 13% appearing once. The study's findings and limits: Modeled out-of-frame TCR alpha sharing in monozygotic twins fell below observed levels.

Between the trimmed V and J ends, which lost 2 bases and 5 bases, there was a span of 11 bases. Germline CDR1 SGDLS, CDR2 YYNGEE. This CDR3 is 14 amino acids long. This same sample was also taken into another study, of yellow fever vaccine responses in identical twins.

This TCR came from a woman aged 18-29 years in good health. Material: CD4+ T cells sorted from blood. This chain uses TRBV9 with TRBJ2-1, with D unclear. Here the CDR3 reads CASSVFGRNNEQFF. CDR3 DNA sequence: TGTGCCAGCAGCGTCTTTGGCAGAAACAATGAGCAGTTCTTC.